This passage covers 29 T cell receptor beta chains from one sample sequenced in a study of cytomegalovirus exposure and HLA in healthy donors. Primers for the PCR totalled 60 Vbeta and 13 Jbeta. TCRdb's copy holds only in-frame clones and misses some; the assay was immunoSEQ multiplex PCR. The table shows 90,000 to 150,000 clones, with 77% occurring only once. Sequencing input: PBMCs. Receptors originate from a man between 18 and 29 years old in good health and CMV-seropositive.

This chain joins TRBV9 and TRBJ1-2, with a possible D match to TRBD1 (6 bases). Germline assignment: CDR1 SGDLS and CDR2 YYNGEE. This CDR3 comprises 18 residues. Trimming took off 0 bases at V and 7 bases at J, with 25 bases between the two ends. The CDR3 here is CASSVEGHPDPISGGYTF. The DNA for the CDR3 is TGTGCCAGCAGCGTAGAGGGACACCCGGACCCAATCTCGGGTGGCTACACCTTC.

This clone was recorded a few times. The chain recombines TRBV5-6 with TRBJ1-5; no firm D call. The germline V gene encodes CDR1 SGHDT and CDR2 YYEEEE. The CDR3 has 15 residues. Trimming shortened V by 1 base and J by 0 bases, and 8 bases separated the two germline ends. The CDR3 DNA follows: TGTGCCAGCAGCTTGTCACTATATAGCAATCAGCCCCAGCATTTT. This translates into CASSLSLYSNQPQHF.

Here the CDR3 reads CASSKTGGEGTEAFF. CDR3 DNA sequence: TGCGCCAGCAGCAAAACAGGGGGCGAAGGTACTGAAGCTTTCTTT. This sequence joins TRBV5-1 and TRBJ1-1, with 9 bases matching TRBD1. V lost 4 bases to trimming and J lost 5 bases; unmatched junction nucleotides: 9. The length of the CDR3 is 15 residues. Germline V gene lookup returns CDR1 SGHRS and CDR2 YFSETQ.

V usage is TRBV11-2 and J usage is TRBJ1-1, with 8 nucleotides matching TRBD1. V was clipped by 4 bases and J by 6 bases; unmatched bases: 13. The CDR3 runs to 16 residues. In germline, CDR1 is SGHAT, CDR2 FQNNGV. CDR3 protein: CASSSLKFRGPPEAFF. The CDR3 nucleotides are TGTGCCAGCAGCTCCTTAAAGTTCAGGGGGCCCCCTGAAGCTTTCTTT.

The chain carries TRBV2 and TRBJ1-2, with 9 positions matching TRBD1. With 4 bases clipped from V and 8 bases from J, the junction kept 20 bases outside the gene matches. The CDR3 contains 18 residues. Germline CDR1 SNHLY, CDR2 FYNNEI. CDR3: CASSGDWGTGTCGLGYTF. CDR3 DNA: TGTGCCAGCAGTGGAGACTGGGGGACAGGGACGTGCGGTCTGGGCTACACCTTC.

The chain couples TRBV19 to TRBJ1-4; D is uncertain. Trimming removed 0 bases from V and 6 bases from J, with 17 bases in between. Per the germline V gene, CDR1 is LNHDA and CDR2 is SQIVND (reference sequence). The CDR3 extends over 17 amino acids. The CDR3 sequence is CASSIDPSWVGDEKLFF. The CDR3 DNA sequence: TGTGCCAGTAGTATAGACCCTAGTTGGGTTGGAGATGAAAAACTGTTTTTT.

The chain carries TRBV2 and TRBJ1-5, with 8 bases that match TRBD1. V dropped 5 bases and J dropped 1; count of bases not matched to a gene: 7. Germline V lookup: CDR1 SNHLY, CDR2 FYNNEI. This CDR3 spans 16 amino acids. The CDR3 is CASSYGTGWSNQPQHF. The CDR3 region has the DNA TGTGCCAGCAGTTACGGGACAGGCTGGAGCAATCAGCCCCAGCATTTT. Based on the CDR3 plus reference TRBV2 and TRBJ1-5, the full variable domain is EPEVTQTPSHQVTQMGQEVILRCVPISNHLYFYWYRQILGQKVEFLVSFYNNEISEKSEIFDDQFSVERPDGSNFTLKIRSTKLEDSAMYFCASSYGTGWSNQPQHFGDGTRLSIL.

The J gene is TRBJ1-5, the V gene TRBV19; the D gene is possibly TRBD1 (6 bases). CDR1 is LNHDA and CDR2 is SQIVND in the germline V gene (reference sequence). This CDR3 is 16 amino acids long. V lost 3 bases and J lost 1, with 13 bases in between. CDR3 DNA: TGTGCCAGTAGTATGATGGCAGGGGAAAGCAATCAGCCCCAGCATTTT. This translates into CASSMMAGESNQPQHF.

This clone was counted only a few times. The rearrangement links TRBV4-2 to TRBJ1-5, with D possibly matching TRBD1 (5 bases). This CDR3 region has 16 residues. The germline gives CDR1 LGHNA, CDR2 YNFKEQ. The germline V and J ends were trimmed by 1 base and 0 bases, with 10 bases remaining between them. The CDR3 here is CASSQGEGNSNQPQHF. The CDR3 DNA reads TGTGCCAGCAGCCAAGGGGAGGGGAATAGCAATCAGCCCCAGCATTTT.

This chain links TRBV27 with TRBJ2-3, with 13 bases that match TRBD2. The CDR3 is 16 amino acids. The germline V gene encodes CDR1 MNHEY and CDR2 SMNVEV (reference sequence). J was trimmed by 2 bases and V by 3 bases; bases with no gene match: 2. Here the CDR3 reads CASSLTSGRPTDTQYF. CDR3 coding DNA: TGTGCCAGCAGTTTGACTAGCGGGAGGCCCACAGATACGCAGTATTTT.

The gene calls are TRBV27 and TRBJ2-7; the match to TRBD2 covers 8 bases. This CDR3 has 13 residues. Germline-derived CDR1 and CDR2 are MNHEY and SMNVEV (reference sequence). With V trimmed by 10 bases and J by 3 bases, 8 bases remained unmatched. CDR3: CATGRGASYEQYF. The CDR3 DNA is TGTGCCACCGGGAGGGGGGCGAGCTACGAGCAGTACTTC.

The V gene is TRBV28, the J gene TRBJ2-7; 8 nucleotides line up with TRBD1. The germline V gene encodes CDR1 MDHEN and CDR2 SYDVKM. The J segment lost 3 bases and the V segment lost 6 bases, leaving 7 bases of the junction unmatched. The CDR3 totals 14 residues. The CDR3: CASSAYDRGYEQYF. The CDR3 DNA reads TGTGCCAGCAGCGCCTACGACAGGGGCTACGAGCAGTACTTC.

The chain couples TRBV27 to TRBJ2-3; D is ambiguous. This CDR3 comprises 15 residues. The germline V gene encodes CDR1 MNHEY and CDR2 SMNVEV (reference sequence). With 2 bases removed from V and 2 bases from J, the gap between germline ends came to 11 bases. CDR3 in DNA: TGTGCCAGCAGTTTAAACGCTCAGGCCACAGATACGCAGTATTTT. This encodes CASSLNAQATDTQYF.

A remark on this clone: The junction does not match germline at one end; this may be a read error. The chain couples TRBV4-1 to TRBJ2-6; D perhaps matches TRBD1 (5 bases). Looked up from germline, CDR1 is MGHRA and CDR2 is YSYEKL. The CDR3 runs 15 residues. CDR3 protein: CASSSSISGANGLTF. The CDR3 DNA reads as TGCGCCAGCAGCTCGAGTATCTCTGGGGCCAACGGCCTGACTTTC.

This clone was picked up a small number of times. V and J are TRBV4-1 and TRBJ2-5; 10 nucleotides align to TRBD1. The CDR3 has 15 residues. In germline, CDR1 is MGHRA, CDR2 YSYEKL. V gave up 5 bases and J gave up 2 bases; unmatched junction bases: 5. The CDR3 coding sequence is TGCGCCAGCAGCATCGACAGGGGGCTTCAAGAGACCCAGTACTTC. Protein product: CASSIDRGLQETQYF.

J is TRBJ1-5 and V is TRBV7-2; D remains ambiguous. Between the trimmed V and J ends, which lost 3 bases and 0 bases, there was a span of 6 bases. Looked up from germline, CDR1 is SGHTA and CDR2 is FQGNSA. This CDR3 is 14 amino acids long. The DNA of the CDR3 is TGTGCCAGCAGCTTTTATTATAGCAATCAGCCCCAGCATTTT. It translates to CASSFYYSNQPQHF.

In this sample, this clone turned up once. The V and J genes are TRBV9 and TRBJ1-2; weak D call: TRBD1 (5 bases). The V and J ends lost 5 bases and 3 bases respectively, with 8 bases between them. Germline V gives CDR1 SGDLS, CDR2 YYNGEE. The CDR3 runs to 12 residues. The CDR3 DNA sequence: TGTGCCAGCAGAGGGGTCGACTATGGCTACACCTTC. It specifies CASRGVDYGYTF.

The chain is built from TRBV7-8 and TRBJ1-1; 10 nucleotides match TRBD1. This CDR3 spans 14 amino acids. After removal of 4 bases from V and 4 bases from J, the junction contained 3 bases not matched to a gene. CDR1 SGHVS and CDR2 FQNEAQ come from the germline V gene. CDR3 loop: CASSSTGGITEAFF. As DNA, the CDR3 is TGTGCCAGCAGCTCGACAGGGGGCATCACTGAAGCTTTCTTT.

V usage is TRBV7-2 and J usage is TRBJ1-1; tentative D call: TRBD1 (6 bases). Trimming took 5 bases from V and 6 from J, leaving 19 bases between them. CDR3 length: 15 residues. Germline-derived CDR1 and CDR2 are SGHTA and FQGNSA. As DNA, the CDR3 is TGTGCCAGCAGCCTGTACCTAGGAGGACAGCCTGAAGCTTTCTTT. Protein sequence: CASSLYLGGQPEAFF.

The count of this clone is one. The genes are TRBV5-6 and TRBJ1-6, with TRBD1 identical over 10 bases. Germline loops: CDR1 SGHDT, CDR2 YYEEEE. V shed 6 bases, J shed 7 bases, and the junction held 4 bases outside the gene matches. The CDR3 sequence is 14 residues long. The CDR3 DNA sequence: TGTGCCAGCACCACGGGACAGGGGAATTCACCCCTCCACTTT. It yields the protein CASTTGQGNSPLHF.

This clone was seen only a few times. The chain joins TRBV5-1 to TRBJ2-7; D is ambiguous. The CDR3 is 13 residues long. Germline lookup yields CDR1 SGHRS and CDR2 YFSETQ. V lost 3 bases to trimming and J lost 2 bases, with 9 bases between them. The CDR3 DNA reads TGCGCCAGCAGCTCCGGGTCCCCCTACGAGCAGTACTTC. Protein: CASSSGSPYEQYF.

The chain uses TRBV27 and TRBJ2-7; tentatively, D is TRBD2 (7 bases). The germline V gene has CDR1 MNHEY and CDR2 SMNVEV (reference sequence). CDR3 length: 15 residues. V shed 2 bases and J shed 9 bases, with 20 bases lying between them. CDR3 amino acids: CASSLTGGPLRGQYF. The CDR3 DNA is TGTGCCAGCAGTTTAACCGGGGGGCCCCTACGAGGGCAGTACTTC.

This clone is a singleton in its sample. An end of the junction differs from the germline gene, which may be a read error. The chain carries TRBV5-4 and TRBJ2-6, with a weak D call TRBD1 (6 bases). Germline CDR1 reads SGHNT; CDR2 reads YYREEE (reference sequence). The CDR3 loop spans 17 amino acids. The CDR3 is CASSPGVGSSGANGLTF. As DNA, the CDR3 is TGTGCCAGCAGCCCAGGGGTAGGCAGCTCTGGGGCCAACGGCCTGACTTTC.

The J gene is TRBJ1-1, the V gene TRBV6-6; 11 nucleotides align to TRBD1. This CDR3 is built from 16 residues. The V gene end was trimmed by 5 bases and the J gene end by 1 base; junction bases not matched to a gene: 6. CDR1 MNHNY and CDR2 SVGAGI come from the germline V gene (reference sequence). The CDR3 coding sequence is TGTGCCAGCAGTACCACGGACAGGGGGCCGAACACTGAAGCTTTCTTT. Protein product: CASSTTDRGPNTEAFF.

The genes are TRBV19 and TRBJ2-7, with 9 bases matching TRBD1. The trim removed 5 bases at V and 1 base at J, leaving 6 bases unmatched. This CDR3 spans 15 amino acids. Germline V gene data show CDR1 as LNHDA and CDR2 as SQIVND (reference sequence). The CDR3 coding sequence is TGTGCCAGTAGTGCTTCCGGGACAGGGTCCTACGAGCAGTACTTC. Its translation: CASSASGTGSYEQYF.

V and J are TRBV19 and TRBJ2-7, with 7 nucleotides matching TRBD1. The CDR3 totals 11 residues. CDR1 is LNHDA, CDR2 SQIVND, per germline (reference sequence). With 5 bases clipped from V and 6 bases from J, the junction kept 1 base outside the gene matches. CDR3 sequence reads: CASSPGGEQYF. CDR3 nucleotide sequence: TGTGCCAGTAGTCCAGGGGGCGAGCAGTACTTC.

The chain is built from TRBV5-1 and TRBJ1-4; 7 nucleotides align to TRBD1. The CDR3 is made up of 14 amino acids. V lost 4 bases and J lost 4; bases outside the gene matches: 4. Per the germline V gene, CDR1 is SGHRS and CDR2 is YFSETQ. CDR3 residues: CASSDGTDNEKLFF. CDR3 DNA sequence: TGCGCCAGCAGCGACGGGACAGATAATGAAAAACTGTTTTTT.

The chain is built from TRBV6-5 and TRBJ1-1; D is uncertain. The germline V gene encodes CDR1 MNHEY and CDR2 SVGAGI. CDR3 length: 14 residues. Deletions cut 6 bases from V and 3 bases from J, with 14 bases between. The CDR3 sequence is CASRQRFLDTEAFF. The CDR3 coding sequence is TGTGCCAGCAGGCAGCGCTTTTTGGACACTGAAGCTTTCTTT.

This chain joins TRBV6-1 and TRBJ2-5, with TRBD1 identical over 10 bases. The better agreement between TRBJ2-7 and the DNA end casts doubt on the J call. Germline V gene data show CDR1 as MNHNS and CDR2 as SASEGT. The CDR3 runs to 15 residues. CDR3 residues: CASRLGQGSSYEQYF. CDR3 sequence (DNA): TGTGCCAGCAGATTGGGACAGGGGTCCTCCTACGAGCAGTACTTC.